The 20 T cell receptor beta chains below were found in one sample sequenced in a study of tumor-infiltrating lymphocytes in primary liver carcinoma. A constant-region primer served to make TCR beta cDNA from around 500 ng total RNA. Libraries of TCR beta came from three nested multiplex PCR rounds with slightly modified ARM-PCR. TRBV1-TRBV30 forward primers paired with a C-beta reverse primer were used in the first two PCR rounds, which ran approximately 11 cycles each. TCRdb reanalysed the multiplex PCR reads using MiXCR and keeps one entry per CDR3 protein. Of fewer than 150,000 distinct CDR3 sequences in the sample, around 62% are singletons; the top ten hold about a tenth. It was from roughly 20-30 mg of unsorted bulk tissue that RNA and DNA were co-extracted. Sequenced material: liver tumor tissue from sampling region 1. The subset denotes: tumor region T1, superior pole. All receptors come from a woman aged 60 to 75 with primary liver carcinoma and hepatitis B virus infection.

With respect to this clonotype: This may come from a read error, since a much larger clone is one base off. The V call is TRBV5-5, the J call TRBJ2-3, with D tentatively TRBD2 (6 bases). The CDR3 loop spans 15 amino acids. The V gene's germline CDR1 is SGHKS and CDR2 YYEKEE (reference sequence). As DNA, the CDR3 is TGTGCCAGCAGATTGGTGGCTAGCGTGGAAGATACGCAGTATTTT. It codes for CASRLVASVEDTQYF. Drawing the rest from reference TRBV5-5 and TRBJ2-3, the complete variable domain is DAGVTQSPTHLIKTRGQQVTLRCSPISGHKSVSWYQQVLGQGPQFIFQYYEKEERGRGNFPDRFSARQFPNYSSELNVNALLLGDSALYLCASRLVASVEDTQYFGPGTRLTVL.

This clonotype was observed at least ten times. The CDR3 nucleotides read TGTGCCAGCAGCCTTGACAGGGATGGCTACACCTTC. Amino acid sequence: CASSLDRDGYTF. The chain carries TRBV7-9 and TRBJ1-2; 7 bases align to TRBD1. The CDR3 has 12 amino acids. V dropped 5 bases and J dropped 6; count of bases not matched to a gene: 3. Germline values: CDR1 SEHNR, CDR2 FQNEAQ (reference sequence).

This chain connects TRBV30 to TRBJ1-2, with D perhaps matching TRBD1 (5 bases). This CDR3 region has 14 residues. V shed 2 bases and J shed 3 bases, with 13 bases lying between them. CDR1 GTSNPN and CDR2 SVGIG come from the germline V gene (reference sequence). The CDR3 DNA sequence: TGTGCCTGGAGTATACGGGGGTGTGACTATGGCTACACCTTC. Translated, it gives CAWSIRGCDYGYTF.

About this clonotype: It may be a read error: a sequence one base away is much more abundant. The chain employs TRBV29-1 and TRBJ2-5; no clear D. V was pared by 8 bases and J by 4 bases, with 11 bases between. This CDR3 has 11 residues. Germline V gene data show CDR1 as SQVTM and CDR2 as ANQGSEA. The CDR3 coding sequence is TGCAGCTCCCGGCCAGCAGAGACCCAGTACTTC. Translation gives CSSRPAETQYF.

Turning to this clonotype: As the CDR3 is not closed by the conserved phenylalanine or tryptophan, this likely results from a read error. The chain uses TRBV29-1 and TRBJ1-2, with a weak D call TRBD1 (6 bases). This CDR3 has 14 residues. The V and J ends lost 4 bases and 3 bases respectively, with 15 bases between them. Looked up from germline, CDR1 is SQVTM and CDR2 is ANQGSEA. CDR3 sequence: CSVGGGQKDYGYTS. As DNA, the CDR3 is TGCAGCGTTGGTGGGGGACAAAAGGACTATGGCTACACCTCC.

This chain joins TRBV30 and TRBJ1-2; 7 nucleotides agree with TRBD1. J gave up 3 bases and V 3 bases, and 10 bases lay outside the gene matches. The CDR3 length is 15 residues. The germline V gene encodes CDR1 GTSNPN and CDR2 SVGIG (reference sequence). The chain's CDR3 is CAWRWTGGGYYGYTF. The CDR3 DNA follows: TGTGCCTGGAGATGGACAGGCGGCGGTTACTATGGCTACACCTTC.

With regard to this clonotype: The conserved phenylalanine or tryptophan normally closing the CDR3 is absent here, so this likely arose from a read error. The rearrangement uses TRBV12-3 or TRBV12-4 and TRBJ2-7; 8 bases are shared with TRBD2. The CDR3 is 14 amino acids. The CDR3 loop reads CASGLAGISYVQYL. CDR3 in DNA: TGTGCCAGCGGGCTAGCGGGTATCTCCTACGTGCAGTACCTC.

This clonotype has ten or more counts. The V call is TRBV6-4, the J call TRBJ2-7; 7 bases are shared with TRBD1. In germline, CDR1 is MRHNA, CDR2 SNTAGT. The CDR3 is 14 residues long. The ends lost 0 bases at V and 3 bases at J; junction bases unmatched: 2. CDR3: CASSDSPGGYEQYF. The DNA for the CDR3 is TGTGCCAGCAGTGACTCACCAGGGGGCTACGAGCAGTACTTC.

This rearrangement joins TRBV20-1 to TRBJ2-6, with 7 bases aligning to TRBD2. Germline loops: CDR1 DFQATT, CDR2 SNEGSKA (reference sequence). The CDR3 covers 17 residues. Trimming took 4 bases from V and 2 from J; bases not matched to a gene: 11. The CDR3, as DNA: TGCAGTGCTAATATGTGGCTAGCGGAGCCTGGGGCCAACGTCCTGACTTTC. Protein: CSANMWLAEPGANVLTF.

Notes on this clonotype: Given the absence of the conserved phenylalanine or tryptophan at the CDR3 end, a read error is likely. This chain uses TRBV6-5 with TRBJ2-3; 12 bases line up with TRBD2. Germline assignment: CDR1 MNHEY and CDR2 SVGAGI. The V gene end was trimmed by 6 bases and the J gene end by 3 bases; junction bases not matched to a gene: 13. This CDR3 comprises 18 residues. CDR3 residues: CASRLTSGSYLSTDTQYL. For the CDR3, the DNA is TGTGCCAGCAGGTTGACTAGCGGGAGTTATTTGAGTACAGATACGCAGTATCTT.

The CDR3 protein is CASSLVGLSTITDTQYF. CDR3 nucleotide sequence: TGTGCCAGCAGCTTAGTGGGATTATCGACTATCACAGATACGCAGTATTTT. The chain has TRBV11-2 and TRBJ2-3; possible D gene TRBD2, 5 bases. Trimming pared 1 base from V and 2 bases from J, leaving 16 bases between. The CDR3 is made up of 17 amino acids. The germline V gene has CDR1 SGHAT and CDR2 FQNNGV. Full variable domain (rest looked up from reference TRBV11-2 and TRBJ2-3): EAGVAQSPRYKIIEKRQSVAFWCNPISGHATLYWYQQILGQGPKLLIQFQNNGVVDDSQLPKDRFSAERLKGVDSTLKIQPAKLEDSAVYLCASSLVGLSTITDTQYFGPGTRLTVL.

Concerning this clonotype itself: Given the absence of the conserved phenylalanine or tryptophan at the CDR3 end, a read error is likely. The genes are TRBV7-9 and TRBJ2-5, with 7 bases matching TRBD1. Germline V lookup: CDR1 SEHNR, CDR2 FQNEAQ (reference sequence). This CDR3 is built from 14 residues. CDR3 region: CGSSLVGTDQTQYL. The CDR3 nucleotides read TGTGGCAGCAGCTTAGTCGGGACAGATCAGACCCAGTACTTA.

This clonotype was observed at least ten times. CDR3 in DNA: TGTGCCAGCAGTCCTACAGGGGTTAGCAATCAGCCCCAGCATTTT. Translation: CASSPTGVSNQPQHF. V is TRBV6-6 and J is TRBJ1-5; TRBD1 agrees at 7 bases. The CDR3 runs to 15 residues. Germline CDR1 is MNHNY and CDR2 is SVGAGI (reference sequence). V shed 5 bases and J 0 bases; nucleotides not matched to a gene: 4.

This clonotype was seen many times. The J gene is TRBJ2-3, the V gene TRBV7-9; TRBD2 might be the D (6 bases). V was trimmed by 3 bases and J by 2 bases, leaving 12 bases between them. Germline CDR1 SEHNR, CDR2 FQNEAQ (reference sequence). This CDR3 region has 15 residues. As DNA, the CDR3 is TGTGCCAGCAGCTTCCCGGGAGTAATCACAGATACGCAGTATTTT. The encoded protein is CASSFPGVITDTQYF.

The table lists this clonotype with many counts. This chain connects TRBV12-3 or TRBV12-4 to TRBJ2-5, with 11 bases identical to TRBD2. The V segment lost 0 bases and the J segment 0 bases; nucleotides outside the gene matches: 3. This CDR3 has 17 amino acids. In DNA form, the CDR3 reads TGTGCCAGCAGTTTAGCGAAGGGACTAGCGGACCAAGAGACCCAGTACTTC. It yields the protein CASSLAKGLADQETQYF.

This clonotype was observed many times. This chain joins TRBV4-1 and TRBJ2-2, with a tentative D call TRBD2 (5 bases). Germline CDR1 reads MGHRA; CDR2 reads YSYEKL. Trimming cost V 4 bases and J 6 bases, with 12 bases left between them. The CDR3 is made up of 14 amino acids. The CDR3 DNA reads as TGCGCCAGCAGCCCAGGAAGTAGCGCCGGGGAGCTGTTTTTT. This gives the protein CASSPGSSAGELFF.

A remark on this clonotype: Its ends do not fully match the called genes, so a read error is possible. This sequence joins TRBV11-2 and TRBJ2-1; 8 bases align to TRBD2. The germline gives CDR1 SGHAT, CDR2 FQNNGV. CDR3 size: 13 residues. The CDR3 DNA follows: TGTGCCAGCAGCTGGACTAGCAGGGTAGAGCGGTTCTTC. Its translation is CASSWTSRVERFF.

About this clonotype itself: A much larger clone is a single base away; this may be a read error. The chain couples TRBV6-1 to TRBJ2-1; tentative D call: TRBD2 (6 bases). Trimming left V 2 bases short and J 5 bases short, with 13 bases between. This CDR3 spans 15 amino acids. Germline V gene sequence: CDR1 MNHNS, CDR2 SASEGT. The CDR3 protein is CASSELGTGDNEQFF. The CDR3 DNA reads TGTGCCAGCAGTGAATTAGGGACGGGGGACAATGAGCAGTTCTTC.

As for this clonotype: Relative to the germline gene, one junction end is altered; a read error may explain this. The chain is built from TRBV11-2 and TRBJ2-3; D is uncertain. The germline gives CDR1 SGHAT, CDR2 FQNNGV. This CDR3 spans 11 amino acids. CDR3 residues: CASSLLDTQYF. The CDR3 DNA reads TGCGCCAGCAGCCTATTAGATACGCAGTATTTT.

Here the CDR3 reads CASSLDPRPCDYNEQFF. CDR3 sequence (DNA): TGTGCCAGCAGCTTAGATCCTCGGCCGTGCGACTACAATGAGCAGTTCTTC. The chain recombines TRBV11-2 with TRBJ2-1; D is ambiguous. The V gene's germline CDR1 is SGHAT and CDR2 FQNNGV. The germline V and J ends were trimmed by 0 bases and 3 bases, with 15 bases remaining between them. The length of the CDR3 is 17 residues.